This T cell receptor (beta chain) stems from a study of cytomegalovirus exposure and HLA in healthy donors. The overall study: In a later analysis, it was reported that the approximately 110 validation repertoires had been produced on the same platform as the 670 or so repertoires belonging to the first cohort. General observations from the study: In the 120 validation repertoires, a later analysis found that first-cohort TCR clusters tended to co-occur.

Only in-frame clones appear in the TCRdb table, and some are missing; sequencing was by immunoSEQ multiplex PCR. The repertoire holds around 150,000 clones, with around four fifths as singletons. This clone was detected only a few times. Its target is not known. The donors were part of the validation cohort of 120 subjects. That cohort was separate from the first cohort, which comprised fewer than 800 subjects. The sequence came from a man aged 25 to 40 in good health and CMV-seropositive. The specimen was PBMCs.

The CDR3 loop reads CASSFQGNYGYTF. The CDR3 coding sequence is TGTGCCAGCAGCTTCCAGGGGAACTATGGCTACACCTTC. The V call is TRBV13, the J call TRBJ1-2; D is possibly TRBD1 (6 bases). Germline CDR1 is PRHDT and CDR2 is FYEKMQ (reference sequence). CDR3 length: 13 amino acids. Trimming left V 3 bases short and J 2 bases short, with 7 bases between.